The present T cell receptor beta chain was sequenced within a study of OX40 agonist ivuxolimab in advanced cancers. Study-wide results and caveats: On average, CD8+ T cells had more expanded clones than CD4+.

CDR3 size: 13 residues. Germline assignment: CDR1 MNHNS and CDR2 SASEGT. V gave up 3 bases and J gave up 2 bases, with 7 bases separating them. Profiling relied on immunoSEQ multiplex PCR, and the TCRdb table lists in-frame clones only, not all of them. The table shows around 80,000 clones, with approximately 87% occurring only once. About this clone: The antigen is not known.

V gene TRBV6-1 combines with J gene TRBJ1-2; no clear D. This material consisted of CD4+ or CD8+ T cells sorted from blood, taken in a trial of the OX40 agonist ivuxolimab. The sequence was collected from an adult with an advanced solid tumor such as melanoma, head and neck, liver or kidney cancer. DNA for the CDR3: TGTGCCAGCAGTGAGACGGTCAACTATGGCTACACCTTC. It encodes CASSETVNYGYTF.